This T cell receptor beta chain is drawn from a study of T cell repertoires in ileal Crohn's disease. The wider study: Median disease duration was about 7.9 years; 35% smoked at surgery. Postoperative therapy was given to about half: about a dozen thiopurines, around 18 anti-TNF agents. Findings and caveats of the study: Endoscopy was done a median roughly 6.9 months after surgery.

Trimming stripped 2 bases from V and 3 bases from J, with 7 bases between. Per germline, CDR1 SGHDN and CDR2 FVKESK. This CDR3 spans 13 amino acids. As to this clone: Its target is not known.

Profiling relied on immunoSEQ multiplex PCR, and the TCRdb table lists in-frame clones only, not all of them. Of roughly 3,900 clones listed, around 78% are singletons. This sample's time point: neoterminal ileum biopsy at postoperative endoscopy, about 6 months after surgery. The rearrangement uses TRBV14 and TRBJ1-1; unclear D gene. The material sequenced was ileal tissue. The sequence was collected from an adult with Crohn's disease. CDR3 nucleotide sequence: TGTGCCAGCAGCCAATATTTTGACACTGAAGCTTTCTTT. Protein: CASSQYFDTEAFF.